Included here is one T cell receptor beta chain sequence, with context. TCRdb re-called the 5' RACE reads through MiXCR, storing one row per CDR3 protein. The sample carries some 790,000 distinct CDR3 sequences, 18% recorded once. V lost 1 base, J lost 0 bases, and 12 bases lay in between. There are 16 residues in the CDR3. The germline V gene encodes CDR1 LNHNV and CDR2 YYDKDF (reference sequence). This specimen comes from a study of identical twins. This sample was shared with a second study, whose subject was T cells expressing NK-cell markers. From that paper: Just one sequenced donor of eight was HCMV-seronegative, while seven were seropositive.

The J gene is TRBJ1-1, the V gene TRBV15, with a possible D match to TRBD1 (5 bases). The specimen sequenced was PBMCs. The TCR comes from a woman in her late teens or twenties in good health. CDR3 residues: CATSRVQGVMNTEAFF. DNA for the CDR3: TGTGCCACCAGCAGAGTGCAGGGAGTAATGAACACTGAAGCTTTCTTT.